These 26 T cell receptor beta chains were sequenced from one sample in a study of shared clonotypes between healthy human individuals. The data were produced by immunoSEQ multiplex PCR, yet TCRdb's version contains in-frame clones alone and is incomplete. The sample carries some 2.1 million clones, over 85% recorded once. Only CD45RO-negative cells positively selected for CCR7 counted as naive CD8 cells, so terminally differentiated effector memory CD45RA+ cells were excluded. Sequencing was done on a sample of naive CD8+ T cells from PBMCs. The receptors here all came from a man aged 18 to 35 in good health. Some clones in this sample may be carry-over from other donors' samples.

CDR3 bases: TGTGCCAGTAGTATTGGCGGGGGGTTCCTTAACACTGAAGCTTTCTTT. Its translation: CASSIGGGFLNTEAFF. The rearrangement links TRBV19 to TRBJ1-1, with D perhaps TRBD1 (5 bases). The V and J ends lost 3 bases and 2 bases respectively, with 16 bases between them. Germline CDR1 LNHDA, CDR2 SQIVND (reference sequence). There are 16 residues in the CDR3.

The chain combines TRBV5-1 with TRBJ1-2; D not certain. This CDR3 is 12 amino acids long. Germline CDR1 is SGHRS and CDR2 is YFSETQ. The germline V and J ends were trimmed by 0 bases and 3 bases, with 3 bases remaining between them. CDR3 sequence reads: CASSLGDYGYTF. Here the CDR3 DNA reads TGCGCCAGCAGCTTGGGGGACTATGGCTACACCTTC.

This sequence joins TRBV10-3 and TRBJ2-6, with TRBD1 matching over 10 bases. This CDR3 region has 18 residues. Germline CDR1 reads ENHRY; CDR2 reads SYGVKD. The junction had 7 bases not matched to a gene; V was cut back by 0 bases and J by 5 bases. The CDR3 region is CAISESGTGVLWANVLTF. The CDR3 DNA reads as TGTGCCATCAGTGAGTCCGGGACAGGGGTGTTGTGGGCCAACGTCCTGACTTTC.

There are a few counts of this clone. V is TRBV6-5 and J is TRBJ1-3; the D is unclear. V was pared by 5 bases and J by 0 bases, with 11 bases between. There are 15 residues in the CDR3. Per germline, CDR1 MNHEY and CDR2 SVGAGI. CDR3 coding DNA: TGTGCCAGCAGTCAAAAGATGTTCTCTGGAAACACCATATATTTT. It is translated as CASSQKMFSGNTIYF.

This chain links TRBV27 with TRBJ2-1; tentatively, D is TRBD2 (6 bases). The CDR3 is 14 residues long. From germline, CDR1 is MNHEY and CDR2 SMNVEV (reference sequence). V shed 2 bases and J shed 12 bases, with 17 bases lying between them. The CDR3 coding sequence is TGTGCCAGCAGTTTACTGGGGACTCACGAGGTGCAGTTCTTC. Amino acid sequence: CASSLLGTHEVQFF.

The CDR3: CASSLTTSSTDTQYF. The CDR3 DNA sequence: TGTGCCAGCAGCTTAACGACCTCTAGCACAGATACGCAGTATTTT. The chain has TRBV7-3 and TRBJ2-3; no definite D call. V was pared by 0 bases and J by 0 bases, with 7 bases between. Germline loops: CDR1 SGHTA, CDR2 FQGTGA. The CDR3 covers 15 residues. Full variable domain (rest looked up from reference TRBV7-3 and TRBJ2-3): GAGVSQTPSNKVTEKGKYVELRCDPISGHTALYWYRQSLGQGPEFLIYFQGTGAADDSGLPNDRFFAVRPEGSVSTLKIQRTERGDSAVYLCASSLTTSSTDTQYFGPGTRLTVL.

The rearrangement joins TRBV20-1 to TRBJ2-1; D not certain. CDR1 is DFQATT, CDR2 SNEGSKA, per germline (reference sequence). The ends were cut back, 5 bases at V and 6 bases at J, with 8 bases in the middle. There are 11 residues in the CDR3. The CDR3 sequence: CSAYSLNEQFF. The CDR3, as DNA: TGCAGTGCTTATAGTCTCAATGAGCAGTTCTTC.

J is TRBJ2-6 and V is TRBV27, with D possibly called TRBD1 or TRBD2 (6 bases each). V was pared by 6 bases and J by 0 bases, with 15 bases between. The CDR3 consists of 17 residues. The germline V gene has CDR1 MNHEY and CDR2 SMNVEV (reference sequence). The CDR3 loop reads CASSLPGGSSGANVLTF. For the CDR3, the DNA is TGTGCCAGCAGCCTCCCCGGGGGCAGCTCTGGGGCCAACGTCCTGACTTTC.

Only one count was recorded for this clone. The chain links TRBV19 to TRBJ1-2; D unclear. CDR3 length: 15 amino acids. With 6 bases removed from V and 0 bases from J, the gap between germline ends came to 14 bases. Germline lookup yields CDR1 LNHDA and CDR2 SQIVND (reference sequence). This CDR3 reads CASSTRTAANYGYTF. The CDR3 DNA is TGTGCCAGTAGCACCCGGACGGCTGCTAACTATGGCTACACCTTC. The full variable domain, rest sourced from reference TRBV19 and TRBJ1-2, is DGGITQSPKYLFRKEGQNVTLSCEQNLNHDAMYWYRQDPGQGLRLIYYSQIVNDFQKGDIAEGYSVSREKKESFPLTVTSAQKNPTAFYLCASSTRTAANYGYTFGSGTRLTVV.

The rearrangement uses TRBV7-2 and TRBJ2-5; D might be TRBD2 (5 bases). The germline CDR1 and CDR2 sequences are SGHTA and FQGNSA. The CDR3 runs to 14 residues. V gave up 4 bases and J gave up 5 bases, with 14 bases separating them. CDR3 region: CASSSRTQSETQYF. Here the CDR3 DNA reads TGTGCCAGCAGCTCCAGGACTCAGTCGGAGACCCAGTACTTC.

The CDR3 reads CASSVGQTPRNNEQFF. The CDR3 nucleotides read TGTGCCAGCAGCGTAGGCCAAACCCCCCGGAACAATGAGCAGTTCTTC. This rearrangement joins TRBV9 to TRBJ2-1; unclear D gene. Between the trimmed V and J ends, which lost 0 bases and 5 bases, there was a span of 15 bases. The V gene's germline CDR1 is SGDLS and CDR2 YYNGEE. The CDR3 is 16 residues long.

The count of this clone is one. The V call is TRBV9, the J call TRBJ1-2; 9 nucleotides align to TRBD1. CDR3 length: 14 amino acids. The J segment lost 9 bases and the V segment lost 4 bases, leaving 10 bases of the junction unmatched. Germline-derived CDR1 and CDR2 are SGDLS and YYNGEE. For the CDR3, the DNA is TGTGCCAGCAGCTCGGGGGACAGGGTGCCGAGCTACACCTTC. Its translation is CASSSGDRVPSYTF.

This chain uses TRBV6-4 with TRBJ1-1, with D perhaps matching TRBD1 (6 bases). Germline assignment: CDR1 MRHNA and CDR2 SNTAGT. The CDR3 has 13 residues. Trimming took 6 bases from V and 4 from J, leaving 12 bases between them. The CDR3 loop reads CASRIGRGTEAFF. The CDR3 nucleotides are TGTGCCAGCAGGATTGGCAGGGGCACTGAAGCTTTCTTT.

V gene TRBV7-2 combines with J gene TRBJ2-1; possibly TRBD2 for D (5 bases). The CDR3 loop spans 14 amino acids. From germline, CDR1 is SGHTA and CDR2 FQGNSA. The V and J ends lost 1 base and 9 bases respectively, with 13 bases between them. As DNA, the CDR3 is TGTGCCAGCAGCTTAGGGGTTAGCGCCGGTGAGCAGTTCTTC. Its protein is CASSLGVSAGEQFF. Drawing the rest from reference TRBV7-2 and TRBJ2-1, the complete variable domain is GAGVSQSPSNKVTEKGKDVELRCDPISGHTALYWYRQSLGQGLEFLIYFQGNSAPDKSGLPSDRFSAERTGGSVSTLTIQRTQQEDSAVYLCASSLGVSAGEQFFGPGTRLTVL.

This chain joins TRBV7-2 and TRBJ1-5; D unresolved. V was clipped by 1 base and J by 0 bases, with 13 bases between them. CDR3 size: 17 residues. Germline CDR1 is SGHTA and CDR2 is FQGNSA. The chain's CDR3 is CASSLGLGGPSNQPQHF. CDR3 bases: TGTGCCAGCAGCTTAGGCTTAGGCGGCCCTAGCAATCAGCCCCAGCATTTT.

With regard to this clone: This sample also contains other DNA sequences that code for the same CDR3. The chain is built from TRBV5-6 and TRBJ2-7; 8 bases match TRBD1. The CDR3 totals 14 residues. The germline CDR1 and CDR2 sequences are SGHDT and YYEEEE. Trimming removed 0 bases from V and 2 bases from J; junction bases left unmatched: 1. CDR3 DNA sequence: TGTGCCAGCAGCTTGGGGACAGGGCCCTACGAGCAGTACTTC. This gives the protein CASSLGTGPYEQYF.

This clone was picked up one time. The chain is built from TRBV27 and TRBJ2-3; 8 bases are a match to TRBD2. This CDR3 is 17 amino acids long. J lost 4 bases, V lost 4 bases, and 13 bases had no gene match. In germline, CDR1 is MNHEY, CDR2 SMNVEV (reference sequence). CDR3 protein: CASSSGPGAGVSDTQYF. CDR3 DNA: TGTGCCAGCAGTTCGGGGCCTGGAGCGGGAGTTTCAGATACGCAGTATTTT.

The J gene is TRBJ1-5, the V gene TRBV15, with 8 bases matching TRBD1. V lost 2 bases, J lost 6 bases, and 6 bases stayed unmatched. CDR1 and CDR2 from the germline V gene are LNHNV and YYDKDF (reference sequence). CDR3 length: 15 amino acids. This CDR3 is CATSRLRDRLQPQHF. CDR3 bases: TGTGCCACCAGCAGACTTCGGGACAGGCTTCAGCCCCAGCATTTT.

This clone was seen once. V gene TRBV7-7 combines with J gene TRBJ2-2; D possibly corresponds to TRBD2 (6 bases). Trimming cost V 5 bases and J 2 bases, with 15 bases left between them. This CDR3 comprises 16 residues. Looked up from germline, CDR1 is SSHAT and CDR2 is FNYEAQ (reference sequence). The CDR3 nucleotides are TGTGCCAGCAGCCCCTTTATAGCGGCTAACACCGGGGAGCTGTTTTTT. Residues: CASSPFIAANTGELFF.

The rearrangement uses TRBV27 and TRBJ2-7; D is unresolved. Looked up from germline, CDR1 is MNHEY and CDR2 is SMNVEV (reference sequence). The ends were cut back, 2 bases at V and 5 bases at J, with 10 bases in the middle. The length of the CDR3 is 13 residues. For the CDR3, the DNA is TGTGCCAGCAGTTTACGGAGCCCCCACGAGCAGTACTTC. It specifies CASSLRSPHEQYF.

The chain recombines TRBV19 with TRBJ2-3, with no clear D. Looked up from germline, CDR1 is LNHDA and CDR2 is SQIVND (reference sequence). Trimming took off 7 bases at V and 1 base at J, with 15 bases between the two ends. The CDR3 covers 15 residues. The CDR3 region is CASTLGRWGTDTQYF. The CDR3 nucleotides are TGTGCCAGTACCCTGGGCAGGTGGGGCACAGATACGCAGTATTTT.

The chain links TRBV7-9 to TRBJ2-7; 11 bases are a match to TRBD2. The CDR3 runs 15 residues. V was pared by 5 bases and J by 5 bases, with 8 bases of the junction left unmatched. The germline V gene has CDR1 SEHNR and CDR2 FQNEAQ (reference sequence). In nucleotides, the CDR3 is TGTGCCAGCAGCAAAACTAGCGGGAGTGGCGACGAGCAGTACTTC. It is translated as CASSKTSGSGDEQYF.

The chain carries TRBV7-9 and TRBJ1-2, with 11 positions matching TRBD1. CDR1 and CDR2 from the germline V gene are SEHNR and FQNEAQ (reference sequence). This CDR3 spans 15 amino acids. Trimming at V came to 3 bases and at J to 8 bases, leaving 8 bases not matched to a gene. The CDR3 bases are TGTGCCAGCAGCTTTGAAGGACAGGGGGCTAGGGGCTACACCTTC. Translation: CASSFEGQGARGYTF.

The gene calls are TRBV28 and TRBJ1-2; D perhaps matches TRBD1 (5 bases). V gave up 7 bases and J gave up 4 bases, with 13 bases separating them. CDR3 length: 13 amino acids. The germline V gene encodes CDR1 MDHEN and CDR2 SYDVKM. The CDR3 protein is CASKRGKGYGYTF. The CDR3 DNA follows: TGTGCCAGCAAACGGGGGAAGGGCTATGGCTACACCTTC.

The chain combines TRBV4-3 with TRBJ2-3; 16 positions agree with TRBD2. There are 18 residues in the CDR3. Losses at the gene ends were 3 bases for V and 4 bases for J; bases not matched to a gene: 7. Germline assignment: CDR1 LGHNA and CDR2 YSLEER. The CDR3 coding sequence is TGCGCCAGCAGCCATCCCGGGACTAGCGGGAGGGGCGCAGATACGCAGTATTTT. Its translation: CASSHPGTSGRGADTQYF.

With respect to this clone: Other DNA sequences of this sample code for an identical CDR3. The J gene is TRBJ2-7, the V gene TRBV6-5; TRBD1 agrees at 10 bases. Germline CDR1 MNHEY, CDR2 SVGAGI. The CDR3 extends over 14 amino acids. V dropped 5 bases and J dropped 4; count of bases not matched to a gene: 5. This CDR3 is CASSPGTGVYEQYF. The CDR3 region has the DNA TGTGCCAGCAGTCCCGGGACAGGGGTATACGAGCAGTACTTC.